One and the same sample provided the 20 T cell receptor beta chains below, sequenced in a study of blood T cell repertoires in COVID-19. Clones were sequenced by immunoSEQ multiplex PCR, and TCRdb holds only the in-frame ones, with some missing. The top ten clones hold under 5.5% of a sample with some 40,000 clones, 65% to 90% of them seen once. The sample comprised peripheral blood. The receptors were gathered from a man aged 40-50 years with active COVID-19.

V is TRBV30 and J is TRBJ2-1, with D uncertain. Between the trimmed V and J ends, which lost 5 bases and 2 bases, there was a span of 10 bases. The CDR3 contains 13 residues. Germline V lookup: CDR1 GTSNPN, CDR2 SVGIG (reference sequence). The CDR3 region is CAWLPQTYNEQFF. The CDR3 DNA follows: TGTGCCTGGCTCCCACAGACCTACAATGAGCAGTTCTTC.

The rearrangement joins TRBV28 to TRBJ1-5; D remains unclear. The CDR3 totals 15 residues. Germline CDR1 MDHEN, CDR2 SYDVKM. Between the trimmed V and J ends, which lost 3 bases and 2 bases, there was a span of 11 bases. The CDR3 DNA reads TGTGCCAGCAGTTTCGGACTAATAGGCAATCAGCCCCAGCATTTT. This encodes CASSFGLIGNQPQHF.

The chain joins TRBV5-1 to TRBJ2-7; 12 bases line up with TRBD2. Germline V gene sequence: CDR1 SGHRS, CDR2 YFSETQ. The V segment lost 4 bases and the J segment 3 bases; nucleotides outside the gene matches: 11. The CDR3 extends over 17 amino acids. CDR3 sequence reads: CASSPPLTSGRGYEQYF. In DNA form, the CDR3 reads TGCGCCAGCAGCCCTCCTTTGACTAGCGGGAGAGGCTACGAGCAGTACTTC.

The chain is built from TRBV29-1 and TRBJ1-1; D not resolved. CDR1 is SQVTM and CDR2 is ANQGSEA in the germline V gene. The CDR3 totals 13 residues. V was clipped by 6 bases and J by 5 bases, with 16 bases between them. In DNA, the CDR3 is TGCAGCGTGAGACTCTGGCTTGGGACTGAAGCTTTCTTT. Its translation is CSVRLWLGTEAFF.

The chain carries TRBV5-6 and TRBJ2-1; 7 bases map to TRBD2. Germline V gives CDR1 SGHDT, CDR2 YYEEEE. V lost 3 bases, J lost 3 bases, and 12 bases stayed unmatched. The CDR3 sequence is 17 residues long. The CDR3 nucleotides read TGTGCCAGCAGCTATCGTGCCTCTAGCGGAGACTACAATGAGCAGTTCTTC. Amino acids: CASSYRASSGDYNEQFF.

The rearrangement links TRBV5-1 to TRBJ2-7; D might be TRBD2 (5 bases). This CDR3 comprises 13 residues. V shed 2 bases and J shed 0 bases, with 6 bases lying between them. Germline V gene data show CDR1 as SGHRS and CDR2 as YFSETQ. The CDR3, as DNA: TGCGCCAGCAGCTTCGGGGACTCCTACGAGCAGTACTTC. As protein: CASSFGDSYEQYF.

V usage is TRBV3-1 (or the pseudogene TRBV3-2) and J usage is TRBJ2-4; 13 bases are shared with TRBD2. The ends lost 2 bases at V and 8 bases at J; junction bases unmatched: 6. CDR3 length: 16 amino acids. From germline, CDR1 is LGHDT and CDR2 YNNKEL (reference sequence). Written as DNA, the CDR3 is TGTGCCAGCAGCCAAACACGGACTAGCGGGAGAGACATTCAGTACTTC. Translated, it gives CASSQTRTSGRDIQYF.

This sequence joins TRBV7-3 and TRBJ1-1, with TRBD1 matching over 10 bases. This CDR3 region has 15 residues. The J segment lost 3 bases and the V segment lost 5 bases, leaving 6 bases of the junction unmatched. Germline V gene data show CDR1 as SGHTA and CDR2 as FQGTGA. CDR3 residues: CASSRNGQGDTEAFF. The CDR3 DNA reads as TGTGCCAGCAGCAGAAATGGACAGGGGGACACTGAAGCTTTCTTT. Filled out from reference TRBV7-3 and TRBJ1-1, the complete variable domain reads GAGVSQTPSNKVTEKGKYVELRCDPISGHTALYWYRQSLGQGPEFLIYFQGTGAADDSGLPNDRFFAVRPEGSVSTLKIQRTERGDSAVYLCASSRNGQGDTEAFFGQGTRLTVV.

The rearrangement links TRBV23-1 to TRBJ2-3; D may be TRBD2 (5 bases). TRBV23-1 is identified as an open reading frame with a role that is uncertain. This CDR3 is 16 amino acids long. The V and J ends lost 6 bases and 0 bases respectively, with 16 bases between them. CDR3 amino acids: CASSPLTGGSTDTQYF. CDR3 coding DNA: TGCGCCAGCAGCCCGCTTACGGGCGGGAGCACAGATACGCAGTATTTT.

The chain couples TRBV6-5 to TRBJ1-5; tentative D call: TRBD1 (6 bases). Trimming took 11 bases from V and 11 from J, leaving 16 bases between them. Germline CDR1 reads MNHEY; CDR2 reads SVGAGI. The CDR3 extends over 11 amino acids. The CDR3 protein is CAVTGSLAQHF. In DNA form, the CDR3 reads TGTGCCGTTACAGGGAGCTTGGCCCAGCATTTT.

The chain joins TRBV5-5 to TRBJ1-5; D unclear. V dropped 0 bases and J dropped 7 bases, with 14 bases sitting between them. Germline V gives CDR1 SGHKS, CDR2 YYEKEE (reference sequence). CDR3 size: 15 residues. CDR3 sequence: CASSLASLGDQPQHF. The CDR3 nucleotides read TGTGCCAGCAGCTTGGCCTCGTTGGGCGACCAGCCCCAGCATTTT.

CDR3 sequence reads: CASSLGQDSNQPQHF. In DNA form, the CDR3 reads TGCGCCAGCAGCTTGGGACAGGACAGCAATCAGCCCCAGCATTTT. V usage is TRBV5-1 and J usage is TRBJ1-5, with D perhaps matching TRBD1 (6 bases). This CDR3 has 15 residues. The germline V and J ends were trimmed by 0 bases and 1 base, with 8 bases remaining between them. CDR1 is SGHRS, CDR2 YFSETQ, per germline.

The chain carries TRBV3-1 (or the pseudogene TRBV3-2) and TRBJ2-5, with 13 positions matching TRBD2. Germline-derived CDR1 and CDR2 are LGHDT and YNNKEL (reference sequence). V lost 1 base, J lost 0 bases, and 2 bases stayed unmatched. The CDR3 spans 17 residues. The chain's CDR3 is CASSQAGLAGYQETQYF. The CDR3 DNA reads TGTGCCAGCAGCCAAGCGGGACTAGCGGGGTACCAAGAGACCCAGTACTTC.

The V and J genes are TRBV27 and TRBJ2-7; 11 bases map to TRBD2. CDR3 size: 18 residues. Trimming removed 1 base from V and 1 base from J; junction bases left unmatched: 9. Germline V gene lookup returns CDR1 MNHEY and CDR2 SMNVEV (reference sequence). The CDR3 spells CASSLFGLAGGGSYEQYF. The CDR3, as DNA: TGTGCCAGCAGTTTATTTGGGCTAGCGGGAGGCGGGTCCTACGAGCAGTACTTC.

This chain links TRBV7-9 with TRBJ1-2, with 9 bases identical to TRBD1. Germline values: CDR1 SEHNR, CDR2 FQNEAQ (reference sequence). The CDR3 totals 13 residues. V lost 3 bases and J lost 6; bases outside the gene matches: 2. The CDR3 DNA follows: TGTGCCAGCAGCTTGGGGACAGGGAATGGCTACACCTTC. It yields the protein CASSLGTGNGYTF.

This clone was found once. The chain joins TRBV7-8 to TRBJ2-7; 9 positions agree with TRBD2. V trimming: 5 bases; J trimming: 6 bases; junction bases outside the gene matches: 8. The germline CDR1 and CDR2 sequences are SGHVS and FQNEAQ. This CDR3 is built from 14 residues. The CDR3: CASSPRGRAGEQYF. The CDR3 DNA reads TGTGCCAGCAGCCCCCGCGGGAGGGCCGGCGAGCAGTACTTC.

CDR3 DNA: TGTGCCATCAGTGATAAGGGGGCGGATGAGCAGTTCTTC. Translating it yields CAISDKGADEQFF. The chain uses TRBV10-3 and TRBJ2-1; 7 bases line up with TRBD1. The ends lost 3 bases at V and 8 bases at J; junction bases unmatched: 4. The CDR3 runs to 13 residues. Germline loops: CDR1 ENHRY, CDR2 SYGVKD.

This chain connects TRBV9 to TRBJ2-3; D perhaps matches TRBD1 (7 bases). V lost 0 bases to trimming and J lost 5 bases, with 13 bases between them. This CDR3 region has 15 residues. CDR1 SGDLS and CDR2 YYNGEE come from the germline V gene. This chain's CDR3 is CASSVGPQGGDTQYF. For the CDR3, the DNA is TGTGCCAGCAGCGTAGGACCCCAGGGGGGAGATACGCAGTATTTT. Full variable domain (outside the CDR3, taken from reference TRBV9 and TRBJ2-3): DSGVTQTPKHLITATGQRVTLRCSPRSGDLSVYWYQQSLDQGLQFLIQYYNGEERAKGNILERFSAQQFPDLHSELNLSSLELGDSALYFCASSVGPQGGDTQYFGPGTRLTVL.

The DNA for the CDR3 is TGTGCCACCAGCAGAGATACTGGTCAGCCCCAGCATTTT. It yields the protein CATSRDTGQPQHF. This sequence joins TRBV15 and TRBJ1-5; D is unclear. CDR1 is LNHNV and CDR2 is YYDKDF in the germline V gene (reference sequence). The CDR3 totals 13 residues. V was clipped by 0 bases and J by 6 bases, with 6 bases between them.

The chain has TRBV19 and TRBJ2-1; a weak D match, TRBD2 (5 bases). Germline V gene sequence: CDR1 LNHDA, CDR2 SQIVND (reference sequence). The CDR3 is 14 amino acids. V was shortened by 6 bases and J by 4 bases, with 13 bases between the two germline ends. The CDR3 DNA is TGTGCCAGTAGCCCGCAGCGGTCTTACAATGAGCAGTTCTTC. It is translated as CASSPQRSYNEQFF. The whole variable domain, filled in from reference TRBV19 and TRBJ2-1, reads DGGITQSPKYLFRKEGQNVTLSCEQNLNHDAMYWYRQDPGQGLRLIYYSQIVNDFQKGDIAEGYSVSREKKESFPLTVTSAQKNPTAFYLCASSPQRSYNEQFFGPGTRLTVL.